This paragraph covers one T cell receptor (beta chain) sequence. Its antigen is not yet known. Qualities for individual bases were not recorded, and no much larger clone is one base off. The receptor library was made with 5' RACE. For sequencing, an Illumina HiSeq 2500 was employed. A second PCR of roughly 6 to 11 cycles was run with a J-beta primer mix and a sample-barcoded 5' primer. A unique molecular identifier was introduced onto each TCR beta cDNA molecule by a template-switch 5' adaptor carrying 12 random nucleotides. Each sample yielded at least 3 million CDR3-containing paired-end reads. First-strand cDNA synthesis was performed from all RNA using the Mint cDNA synthesis kit, with priming by a TRBC-specific oligonucleotide. Following uracil-DNA glycosylase treatment, a first 18-cycle PCR with universal primers M1SS and BC2_uni_R was performed on all cDNA. The paper's processing steps were these. Normalization of each sample was performed by random selection of 1 million high-quality reads, each carrying a distinct molecular identifier. Instead of being binned into consensus sequences, reads that shared molecular identifiers were thrown out. CDR3 identification, clonotype clustering and error correction used MiTCR with a Q25 quality threshold and the strictest error-elimination algorithm. A nonparametric unseen species model with Euler transformation was used to estimate a lower bound on total TCR beta diversity. The public reads were reprocessed in TCRdb via fastp at Q25 and MiXCR, keeping in-frame beta chains. Each entry merges the rows of one CDR3 protein and shows their most common DNA and genes. TCRdb's processing, not the authors', yielded these V and J calls. In this sample the table shows about 830,000 distinct CDR3 sequences, around 62% of which occur a single time. The ten largest clones capture around a quarter of the sample.

This sample stems from a study of blood T cells in healthy people across ages (dated by TCRdb to the mid-2010s). With respect to the entire study: In model experiments, template switching captured roughly one uniquely barcoded TCR beta cDNA molecule for every two T cells. The study analyzed two additional independent replicas of 1 million unique cDNA reads from the same blood draw for two donors, one aged 18 to 29 and one aged 80 or older. The study measured age-related changes in TCR beta repertoire diversity using deep sequencing normalized with unique cDNA molecular identifiers. To avoid experimental bias, donors of different ages were spread randomly across the sequencing lanes. Four age groups were formed from the donors: young (average approximately 15 years), middle-aged (less than 40), aged (62) and long-lived (roughly 88).

Trimming removed 4 bases from V and 3 bases from J, leaving 9 bases between the germline ends. CDR1 MNHNS and CDR2 SASEGT were looked up in the germline V gene. The CDR3 has 13 amino acids, counting the end cysteine and phenylalanine. Left in the record is the CDR3 DNA by itself, 39 bases read in frame from the first base. Paper-wide results and their limitations: Observed TCR beta diversity per million T cells fell roughly linearly with age, and a significant reduction was already apparent by age around 39. Conclusive comparison of naive and antigen-experienced compartments was prevented by the profiling of bulk unsorted PBMCs. Compared with the aged group, the long-lived group had more naive CD4+ T cells, fewer expanded clones and increased TCR diversity, a pattern suggesting age selection. Because the CMV infection status of the donors was unknown, age-related changes in expanded clonotypes may potentially have been confounded. The percentage of naive T cells measured by flow cytometry correlated strongly with observed TCR beta diversity. Total diversity estimates from one million sequenced T cells were considered lower bounds and underestimates.

Systemically healthy Caucasian individuals from Russia, 35 to 50 in total and aged about 6 to 90 years, were included as donors. About 10 milliliters of peripheral blood were collected from each donor into EDTA-treated Vacutainer tubes. Ficoll-Paque density-gradient centrifugation was used to isolate PBMCs, with at least 7 million per sample. Trizol reagent was used to extract total RNA from the PBMCs, yielding at least 6 micrograms per sample. Naive CD45RAhigh/CD27high T cell percentages were measured by flow cytometry on a PBMC aliquot from every donor. The clonotype originates from a man aged 30 to 45 in good health. The specimen sequenced was blood. The V and J segments used are TRBV6-1 and TRBJ1-1; tentative D gene TRBD1, with 5 bases matching. The CDR3 protein: CASSGRVDTEAFF. In nucleotide form, the sequence is TGTGCCAGCAGTGGCAGGGTAGACACTGAAGCTTTCTTT.